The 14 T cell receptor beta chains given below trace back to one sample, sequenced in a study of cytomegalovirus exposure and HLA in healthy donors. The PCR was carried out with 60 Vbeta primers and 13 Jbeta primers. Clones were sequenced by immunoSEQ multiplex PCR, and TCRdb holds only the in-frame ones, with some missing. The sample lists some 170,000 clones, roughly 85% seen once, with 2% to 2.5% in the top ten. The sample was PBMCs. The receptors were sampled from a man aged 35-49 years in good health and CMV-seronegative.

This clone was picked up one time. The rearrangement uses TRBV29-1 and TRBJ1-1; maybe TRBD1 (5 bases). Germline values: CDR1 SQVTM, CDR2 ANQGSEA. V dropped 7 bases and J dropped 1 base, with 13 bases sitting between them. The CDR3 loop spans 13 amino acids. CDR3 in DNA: TGCAGCGGCCTACAGGCAGGGAACACTGAAGCTTTCTTT. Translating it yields CSGLQAGNTEAFF.

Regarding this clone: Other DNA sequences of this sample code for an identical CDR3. The CDR3 region has the DNA TGTGCCAGCAGCCAAGATCTGGGGGGACCCTACGAGCAGTACTTC. Amino acids: CASSQDLGGPYEQYF. The chain employs TRBV4-2 and TRBJ2-5; TRBD2 might be the D (6 bases). The J call may be incorrect, as the DNA end agrees better with TRBJ2-7. The CDR3 extends over 15 amino acids. Germline loops: CDR1 LGHNA, CDR2 YNFKEQ.

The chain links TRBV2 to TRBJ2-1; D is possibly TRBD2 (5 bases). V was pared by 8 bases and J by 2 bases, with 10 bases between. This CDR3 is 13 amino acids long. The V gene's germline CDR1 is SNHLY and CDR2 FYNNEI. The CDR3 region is CASRPEAYNEQFF. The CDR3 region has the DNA TGTGCCAGCCGACCGGAGGCCTACAATGAGCAGTTCTTC.

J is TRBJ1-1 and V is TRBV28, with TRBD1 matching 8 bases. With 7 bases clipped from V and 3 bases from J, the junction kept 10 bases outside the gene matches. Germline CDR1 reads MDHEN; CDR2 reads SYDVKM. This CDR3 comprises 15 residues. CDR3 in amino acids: CASNRVTGGDTEAFF. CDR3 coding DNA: TGTGCCAGCAACCGTGTCACAGGGGGGGACACTGAAGCTTTCTTT.

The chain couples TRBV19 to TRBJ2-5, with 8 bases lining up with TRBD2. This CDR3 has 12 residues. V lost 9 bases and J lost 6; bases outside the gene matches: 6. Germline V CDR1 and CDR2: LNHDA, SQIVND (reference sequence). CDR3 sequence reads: CASGTSRQTQYF. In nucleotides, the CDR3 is TGTGCCAGCGGGACTAGTCGACAGACCCAGTACTTC.

CDR3 nucleotides: TGTGCCAGCAGCCACCCACTAGCGGACCGACAAGAGACCCAGTACTTC. Translated: CASSHPLADRQETQYF. This chain connects TRBV5-4 to TRBJ2-5; 8 bases line up with TRBD2. CDR3 length: 16 amino acids. Per the germline V gene, CDR1 is SGHNT and CDR2 is YYREEE (reference sequence). V was clipped by 4 bases and J by 2 bases; unmatched bases: 10.

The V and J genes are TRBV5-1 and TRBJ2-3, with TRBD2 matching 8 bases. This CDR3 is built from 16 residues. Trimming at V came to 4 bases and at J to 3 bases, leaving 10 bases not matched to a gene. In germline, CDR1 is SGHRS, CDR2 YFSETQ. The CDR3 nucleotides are TGCGCCAGCAGCCCCCCGGGGGGGAGGATGACAGATACGCAGTATTTT. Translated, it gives CASSPPGGRMTDTQYF.

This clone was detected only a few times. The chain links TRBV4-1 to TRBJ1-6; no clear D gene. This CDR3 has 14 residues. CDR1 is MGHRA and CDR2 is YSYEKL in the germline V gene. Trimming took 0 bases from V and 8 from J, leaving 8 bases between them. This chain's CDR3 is CASSQDPGDSPLHF. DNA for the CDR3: TGCGCCAGCAGCCAAGATCCGGGAGATTCACCCCTCCACTTT.

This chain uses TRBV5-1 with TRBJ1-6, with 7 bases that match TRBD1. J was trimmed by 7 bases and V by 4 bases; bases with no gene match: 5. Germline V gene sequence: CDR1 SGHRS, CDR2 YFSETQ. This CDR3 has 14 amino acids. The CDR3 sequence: CASSPEQGNSPLHF. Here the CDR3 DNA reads TGCGCCAGCAGCCCGGAACAGGGGAATTCACCCCTCCACTTT.

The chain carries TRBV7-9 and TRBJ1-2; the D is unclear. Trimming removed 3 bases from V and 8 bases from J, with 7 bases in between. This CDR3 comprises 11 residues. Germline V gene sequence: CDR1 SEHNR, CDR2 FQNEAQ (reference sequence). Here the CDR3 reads CASSFTEGYTF. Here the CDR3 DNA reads TGTGCCAGCAGCTTCACAGAGGGCTACACCTTC.

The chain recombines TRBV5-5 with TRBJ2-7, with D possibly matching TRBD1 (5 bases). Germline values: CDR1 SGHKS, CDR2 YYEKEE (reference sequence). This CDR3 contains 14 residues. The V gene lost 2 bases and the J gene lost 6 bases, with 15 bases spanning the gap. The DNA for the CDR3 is TGTGCCAGCAGCTTTGGCCAGGGAATTTTCGAGCAGTACTTC. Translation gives CASSFGQGIFEQYF.

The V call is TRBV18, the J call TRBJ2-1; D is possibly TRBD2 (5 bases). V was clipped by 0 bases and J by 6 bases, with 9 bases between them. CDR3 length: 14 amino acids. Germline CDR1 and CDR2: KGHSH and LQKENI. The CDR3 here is CASSPPTGSNEQFF. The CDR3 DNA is TGTGCCAGCTCACCACCGACGGGAAGCAATGAGCAGTTCTTC.

In nucleotides, the CDR3 is TGTGCCAGCAGCTTAGGGGGACTAGCGGGGGTCACAGATACGCAGTATTTT. Protein: CASSLGGLAGVTDTQYF. V is TRBV7-9 and J is TRBJ2-3; 14 bases match TRBD2. V gave up 1 base and J gave up 2 bases; unmatched junction bases: 2. Germline assignment: CDR1 SEHNR and CDR2 FQNEAQ (reference sequence). The CDR3 is made up of 17 amino acids. Full variable domain (remainder filled in from reference TRBV7-9 and TRBJ2-3): DTGVSQNPRHKITKRGQNVTFRCDPISEHNRLYWYRQTLGQGPEFLTYFQNEAQLEKSRLLSDRFSAERPKGSFSTLEIQRTEQGDSAMYLCASSLGGLAGVTDTQYFGPGTRLTVL.

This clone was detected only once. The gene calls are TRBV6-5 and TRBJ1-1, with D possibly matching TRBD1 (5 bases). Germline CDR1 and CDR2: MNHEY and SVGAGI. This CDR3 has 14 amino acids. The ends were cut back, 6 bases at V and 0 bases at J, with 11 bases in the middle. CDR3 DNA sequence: TGTGCCAGCAGGTCTACAGGTATGAACACTGAAGCTTTCTTT. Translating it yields CASRSTGMNTEAFF.